The rows below give T cell receptor beta chains drawn from one sample of a study of neurological immune-mediated disorders. TCRdb recomputed calls from the 5' RACE reads with MiXCR, one row per CDR3 protein. The data hold 49,000 or so distinct CDR3 sequences, with 4.5% observed a single time. Sequences were obtained from PBMCs. These TCRs come from a woman aged 55-75 years with multiple sclerosis. The CDR3 runs from the conserved cysteine through the conserved F or W. A D gene is named only where the DNA matches it firmly. Some rows mark clone size as missing; the rest say once, few, many or name a class of expanded clone.

v_gene	j_gene	d_gene	abundance	CDR3aa	CDR3nt
TRBV5-6	TRBJ2-7	-	many	CASSLLGSYEQYF	TGTGCCAGCAGCTTGCTGGGTAGCTACGAGCAGTACTTC
TRBV28	TRBJ1-5	-	many	CASSAQGFEPQHF	TGTGCCAGCAGTGCACAGGGTTTTGAGCCCCAGCATTTT
TRBV7-2	TRBJ2-5	-	many	CASSSHGETQYF	TGTGCCAGCAGCTCCCACGGTGAGACCCAGTACTTC
TRBV7-8	TRBJ2-5	-	few	CASSYREGWETQYF	TGTGCCAGCAGCTACCGAGAGGGCTGGGAGACCCAGTACTTC
TRBV20-1	TRBJ1-4	-	many	CSALDSNEKLFF	TGCAGTGCCCTGGACAGTAATGAAAAACTGTTTTTT
TRBV4-1	TRBJ1-1	-	many	CASSQDGDTEAFF	TGCGCCAGCAGCCAAGATGGGGACACAGAAGCTTTCTTT
TRBV3-1	TRBJ2-3	-	many	CASSQEPRSTDTQYF	TGTGCCAGCAGCCAAGAACCCAGGAGCACAGATACGCAGTATTTT
TRBV28	TRBJ2-7	-	many	CASSSTGAPYEQYF	TGTGCCAGCAGTTCGACAGGAGCTCCCTACGAGCAGTACTTC
TRBV24-1	TRBJ1-2	-	many	CATSGYGDGYTF	TGTGCCACCAGTGGTTACGGGGATGGCTACACCTTC
TRBV9	TRBJ2-2	TRBD2	many	CASSPPSGRDTGELFF	TGTGCCAGCAGCCCCCCTAGCGGGAGGGACACCGGGGAGCTGTTTTTT
TRBV12-3/TRBV12-4	TRBJ1-1	TRBD1	many	CASSLGQGDTEAFF	TGTGCCAGCAGTCTCGGACAGGGGGACACTGAAGCTTTCTTT
TRBV7-2	TRBJ1-1	-	many	CASSLRPGTWNTEAFF	TGTGCCAGCAGCTTAAGGCCGGGCACTTGGAACACTGAAGCTTTCTTT
TRBV6-5	TRBJ2-2	-	many	CASSYSRAGELFF	TGTGCCAGCAGTTACTCGAGAGCCGGGGAGCTGTTTTTT
TRBV14	TRBJ2-1	TRBD2	few	CASSQASGSWNEQFF	TGTGCCAGCAGCCAAGCTAGCGGGAGTTGGAATGAGCAGTTCTTC
TRBV20-1	TRBJ2-7	-	few	CSARAEFSEQYF	TGCAGTGCTAGGGCGGAATTCTCCGAGCAGTACTTC
TRBV5-1	TRBJ1-1	-	many	CASSQLWNTEAFF	TGCGCCAGCAGCCAGTTATGGAACACTGAAGCTTTCTTT
TRBV7-8	TRBJ2-4	TRBD1	many	CASSFGQGEIQYF	TGTGCCAGTTCCTTCGGACAGGGGGAGATTCAGTACTTC
TRBV5-1	TRBJ2-5	-	many	CASSFAGQETQYF	TGCGCCAGCAGCTTCGCGGGGCAAGAGACCCAGTACTTC
TRBV12-3/TRBV12-4	TRBJ1-1	-	many	CASSFRTVVNTEAFF	TGTGCCAGCAGTTTCAGGACAGTTGTGAACACTGAAGCTTTCTTT
TRBV10-3	TRBJ2-1	TRBD2	many	CATGLAGRVEQFF	TGTGCCACCGGACTAGCGGGAAGGGTTGAGCAGTTCTTC
TRBV7-9	TRBJ2-3	-	few	CASSLAGVADTQYF	TGTGCCAGCAGCTTAGCGGGAGTGGCAGATACGCAGTATTTT
TRBV25-1	TRBJ1-4	-	many	CASSELGGKNEKLFF	TGTGCCAGCAGTGAATTGGGTGGGAAGAATGAAAAACTGTTTTTT
TRBV20-1	TRBJ1-1	TRBD1	-	CSAQWGGQGDTEAFF	TGCAGTGCTCAATGGGGGGGACAGGGCGACACTGAAGCTTTCTTT
TRBV4-2	TRBJ2-1	TRBD2	many	CASSQVSGGLDEQFF	TGTGCCAGCAGCCAAGTTAGCGGGGGGTTGGATGAGCAGTTCTTC
TRBV12-3/TRBV12-4	TRBJ2-7	-	many	CASRSGLSYEQYF	TGTGCCAGCAGGTCGGGACTGTCGTACGAGCAGTACTTC
TRBV20-1	TRBJ2-1	-	medium-sized	CSARDPLSYNEQFF	TGCAGTGCTAGAGATCCTCTCTCCTACAATGAGCAGTTCTTC
TRBV7-9	TRBJ1-1	-	-	CASSSRGAPRGTEAFF	TGTGCCAGCAGCTCCCGGGGGGCCCCCCGGGGCACTGAAGCTTTCTTT
TRBV7-8	TRBJ2-1	-	few	CASSLGLGYNEQFF	TGTGCCAGCAGCTTAGGTCTCGGTTACAATGAGCAGTTCTTC
TRBV7-2	TRBJ1-2	-	many	CASSLVAGGRNYGYTF	TGTGCCAGCAGCTTAGTCGCGGGCGGCCGTAACTATGGCTACACCTTC
TRBV9	TRBJ2-1	-	many	CASSVEPPPGENNEQFF	TGTGCCAGCAGCGTAGAACCCCCCCCGGGAGAAAATAATGAGCAGTTCTTC
TRBV3-1	TRBJ1-1	-	many	CASSQDPQTGEAFF	TGTGCCAGCAGCCAAGATCCACAGACTGGGGAAGCTTTCTTT
TRBV24-1	TRBJ2-3	TRBD2	few	CATSEPSGGADTQYF	TGTGCCACCAGTGAACCTAGCGGGGGAGCAGATACGCAGTATTTT
TRBV29-1	TRBJ2-1	TRBD1	many	CSGADRADNEQFF	TGCAGCGGGGCGGACAGGGCGGACAATGAGCAGTTCTTC
TRBV6-2/TRBV6-3	TRBJ2-1	TRBD1	-	CASSTGQGANEQFF	TGTGCCAGCTCAACAGGGCAGGGGGCCAATGAGCAGTTCTTC
TRBV10-3	TRBJ1-5	-	many	CAISEEMVQPQHF	TGTGCCATCAGTGAGGAGATGGTTCAGCCCCAGCATTTT
TRBV5-4	TRBJ1-2	TRBD1	many	CASSTTTGGGGYTF	TGTGCCAGCAGCACTACGACAGGGGGCGGCGGCTACACCTTC
TRBV5-6	TRBJ2-3	-	-	CASSLPGPDTQYF	TGTGCCAGCAGCTTACCAGGGCCGGATACGCAGTATTTT
TRBV20-1	TRBJ1-5	TRBD1	many	CSAGRGSGQPQHF	TGCAGTGCTGGCAGGGGGTCGGGACAGCCCCAGCATTTT
TRBV20-1	TRBJ2-5	-	-	CSARDHQGRKTQYF	TGCAGTGCTAGAGATCATCAGGGGAGGAAGACCCAGTACTTC
TRBV9	TRBJ2-3	-	many	CASSPGGGTDTQYF	TGTGCCAGCAGCCCTGGGGGCGGCACAGATACGCAGTATTTT
TRBV5-1	TRBJ2-1	TRBD2	many	CASSLTTDQRGGWNEQFF	TGCGCCAGCAGCTTAACCACCGATCAGCGGGGGGGTTGGAATGAGCAGTTCTTC
TRBV5-1	TRBJ2-3	-	many	CASSLVVTDTQYF	TGCGCCAGCAGCTTGGTTGTCACAGATACGCAGTATTTT
TRBV7-2	TRBJ2-3	TRBD1	-	CASSGWDRDTDTQYF	TGTGCCAGCAGCGGTTGGGACAGGGACACAGATACGCAGTATTTT
TRBV20-1	TRBJ2-5	-	many	CSASSQETQYF	TGCAGTGCTAGCAGCCAAGAGACCCAGTACTTC
TRBV20-1	TRBJ1-5	-	many	CSARDRQGNQPQHF	TGCAGTGCTAGAGATCGTCAGGGTAATCAGCCCCAGCATTTT
TRBV18	TRBJ1-1	-	once	CASSSIGKGGTEAFF	TGTGCCAGCTCATCAATAGGAAAGGGAGGCACTGAAGCTTTCTTT
TRBV24-1	TRBJ2-3	-	many	CATSDLKGETDTQYF	TGTGCCACCAGTGATTTGAAGGGGGAGACAGATACGCAGTATTTT
TRBV6-1	TRBJ2-5	-	-	CASIQGLETQYF	TGTGCCAGCATTCAGGGGCTGGAGACCCAGTACTTC
TRBV20-1	TRBJ2-1	-	many	CSASGSDYNEQFF	TGCAGTGCTAGCGGGAGCGATTACAATGAGCAGTTCTTC
TRBV5-1	TRBJ1-4	TRBD1	-	CASSIQGADVEKLFF	TGCGCCAGCAGCATACAGGGGGCCGACGTTGAAAAACTGTTTTTT
TRBV11-2	TRBJ1-6	-	few	CASSLERESPLHF	TGTGCCAGCAGCTTGGAAAGGGAGTCACCCCTCCACTTT
TRBV24-1	TRBJ2-5	TRBD1	few	CATSEPGQGTRETQYF	TGTGCCACCAGTGAACCCGGACAGGGGACGAGAGAGACCCAGTACTTC
TRBV12-3/TRBV12-4	TRBJ1-2	-	many	CASSPRPGPSGYTF	TGTGCCAGCAGTCCACGACCAGGCCCGAGTGGCTACACCTTC
TRBV5-1	TRBJ1-1	-	-	CASSLKGLHTEAFF	TGCGCCAGCAGCTTGAAAGGGTTGCACACTGAAGCTTTCTTT
TRBV6-5	TRBJ1-2	-	-	CASSSVGGYTF	TGTGCCAGCAGTTCGGTGGGTGGCTACACCTTC
TRBV5-1	TRBJ1-4	-	many	CASSFSDIRGRKLFF	TGCGCCAGCAGCTTCTCGGACATCCGAGGAAGAAAACTGTTTTTT
TRBV29-1	TRBJ1-3	TRBD1	many	CSVARQGGNTIYF	TGCAGCGTTGCGAGACAGGGAGGAAACACCATATATTTT